These 28 T cell receptor beta chains came from one sample sequenced in a study of T-cell memory formation after mild COVID-19. Via MiXCR, TCRdb re-called the 5' RACE reads, giving one row per CDR3 protein. The profile shows around 150,000 distinct CDR3 sequences, roughly 28% of them singletons. Sequenced input: PBMCs or a T cell subset sorted from them (not recorded which). These receptors originate from an adult woman who had mild COVID-19 (a few samples of this study predate the infection). Cell type and time point are not known.

The chain is built from TRBV27 and TRBJ2-7; possibly TRBD2 for D (6 bases). Germline CDR1 is MNHEY and CDR2 is SMNVEV (reference sequence). Trimming removed 6 bases from V and 4 bases from J, with 22 bases in between. The CDR3 covers 16 residues. CDR3 sequence: CASRVGGGEVFYEQYF. CDR3 DNA: TGTGCCAGCAGAGTAGGAGGAGGGGAGGTGTTTTACGAGCAGTACTTC.

CDR3 region: CASSLAGHGELFF. For the CDR3, the DNA is TGCGCCAGCAGCTTGGCGGGACACGGGGAGCTGTTTTTT. The V call is TRBV5-1, the J call TRBJ2-2; D is possibly TRBD1 (6 bases). Trimming left V 0 bases short and J 7 bases short, with 7 bases between. Germline-derived CDR1 and CDR2 are SGHRS and YFSETQ. The CDR3 extends over 13 amino acids.

This clonotype was picked up a small number of times. J is TRBJ2-2 and V is TRBV20-1, with 8 bases lining up with TRBD2. Germline values: CDR1 DFQATT, CDR2 SNEGSKA (reference sequence). Trimming cost V 1 base and J 7 bases; bases outside gene matches: 5. The CDR3 is made up of 14 amino acids. In DNA, the CDR3 is TGCAGTGCTAGAGGGGATAGCGGGATCGGGGAGCTGTTTTTT. Amino acid sequence: CSARGDSGIGELFF.

The V gene is TRBV5-1, the J gene TRBJ1-1, with D unclear. V dropped 0 bases and J dropped 1 base, with 7 bases sitting between them. This CDR3 is 14 amino acids long. The germline CDR1 and CDR2 sequences are SGHRS and YFSETQ. CDR3 DNA sequence: TGCGCCAGCAGCTTGGAGGCCTGGAACACTGAAGCTTTCTTT. Translated, it gives CASSLEAWNTEAFF.

This clonotype has a handful of counts. The rearrangement joins TRBV12-3 or TRBV12-4 to TRBJ1-1; D unclear. V lost 5 bases to trimming and J lost 8 bases, with 12 bases between them. The CDR3 consists of 12 residues. The CDR3 reads CASSLLWAEAFF. DNA for the CDR3: TGTGCCAGCAGTCTATTGTGGGCCGAAGCTTTCTTT.

The chain combines TRBV27 with TRBJ1-2; 8 bases map to TRBD1. Germline assignment: CDR1 MNHEY and CDR2 SMNVEV (reference sequence). CDR3 length: 16 residues. V shed 5 bases, J shed 4 bases, and the junction held 12 bases outside the gene matches. As DNA, the CDR3 is TGTGCCAGCAGTCTCGAAACAGGGGGGCTAGGCTATGGCTACACCTTC. This sequence encodes CASSLETGGLGYGYTF.

A few counts support this clonotype. J is TRBJ2-3 and V is TRBV4-3; perhaps TRBD2 as D (6 bases). Trimming left V 6 bases short and J 4 bases short, with 17 bases between. The CDR3 loop spans 15 amino acids. The V gene's germline CDR1 is LGHNA and CDR2 YSLEER. The CDR3, as DNA: TGCGCCAGCAGAGCCCCTAGCGATGGGGCAGATACGCAGTATTTT. Translation: CASRAPSDGADTQYF.

The chain is built from TRBV29-1 and TRBJ2-1; D not certain. The CDR3 sequence is 11 residues long. The V end was cut by 3 bases, the J end by 7 bases, with 7 bases between. Germline V gives CDR1 SQVTM, CDR2 ANQGSEA. DNA of the CDR3: TGCAGCGTTGATGTCTTAAATGAGCAGTTCTTC. Amino acid sequence: CSVDVLNEQFF.

V is TRBV5-1 and J is TRBJ2-3; D remains unclear. This CDR3 region has 16 residues. Trimming took off 3 bases at V and 6 bases at J, with 20 bases between the two ends. Per germline, CDR1 SGHRS and CDR2 YFSETQ. Here the CDR3 reads CASSSHDGRPWDTQYF. The CDR3 DNA is TGCGCCAGCAGCTCCCACGATGGACGCCCCTGGGATACGCAGTATTTT.

CDR3 DNA sequence: TGTGCCAGCAGCGTAGGAGGTCCACGCACAGATACGCAGTATTTT. Its protein is CASSVGGPRTDTQYF. The chain joins TRBV9 to TRBJ2-3, with D unclear. The V gene lost 0 bases and the J gene lost 1 base, with 9 bases spanning the gap. The CDR3 sequence is 15 residues long. Germline V lookup: CDR1 SGDLS, CDR2 YYNGEE.

J is TRBJ2-3 and V is TRBV20-1, with no clear D. With 6 bases removed from V and 4 bases from J, the gap between germline ends came to 17 bases. Germline CDR1 DFQATT, CDR2 SNEGSKA (reference sequence). The CDR3 is made up of 14 amino acids. The DNA for the CDR3 is TGCAGTGCATCCCGGGCCCCACATGCAGATACGCAGTATTTT. Amino acids: CSASRAPHADTQYF.

The rearrangement links TRBV4-2 to TRBJ2-1; 7 positions match TRBD1. The CDR3 consists of 15 residues. V was pared by 0 bases and J by 4 bases, with 3 bases of the junction left unmatched. Per the germline V gene, CDR1 is LGHNA and CDR2 is YNFKEQ. This CDR3 is CASSQDMTGYNEQFF. In DNA, the CDR3 is TGTGCCAGCAGCCAAGATATGACAGGGTACAATGAGCAGTTCTTC.

This sequence joins TRBV7-8 and TRBJ2-5, with 9 positions matching TRBD2. The CDR3 consists of 16 residues. V dropped 8 bases and J dropped 5; count of bases not matched to a gene: 15. CDR1 SGHVS and CDR2 FQNEAQ come from the germline V gene. In DNA, the CDR3 is TGTGCCAGCGAATGGGGTTTGGCGGGAGGGAGGGAGACCCAGTACTTC. Its protein product is CASEWGLAGGRETQYF.

The chain couples TRBV12-3 or TRBV12-4 to TRBJ2-5, with 12 positions matching TRBD2. V gave up 3 bases and J gave up 5 bases; unmatched junction bases: 4. The CDR3 extends over 15 amino acids. CDR3 sequence reads: CASSLLAGGLETQYF. CDR3 DNA: TGTGCCAGCAGTTTGCTAGCGGGAGGGCTTGAGACCCAGTACTTC.

This chain links TRBV5-1 with TRBJ2-3; tentative D call: TRBD2 (5 bases). This CDR3 contains 15 residues. Trimming shortened V by 9 bases and J by 1 base, and 18 bases separated the two germline ends. Germline V gene lookup returns CDR1 SGHRS and CDR2 YFSETQ. The CDR3 region is CATTQSGVGTDTQYF. CDR3 bases: TGCGCCACTACACAGTCCGGGGTCGGCACAGATACGCAGTATTTT.

The chain is built from TRBV21-1 and TRBJ1-1; TRBD1, the table's D call, lacks a check against the DNA. TRBV21-1 is a documented pseudogene. The CDR3 totals 12 residues. CDR3 residues: CASSSGDREAFF. In DNA form, the CDR3 reads TGTGCCAGCAGCTCCGGAGACAGGGAAGCTTTCTTT.

The chain joins TRBV11-3 to TRBJ2-7; D may be TRBD1 (5 bases). The CDR3 extends over 15 amino acids. V lost 5 bases and J lost 2, with 16 bases in between. The germline V gene has CDR1 SGHNT and CDR2 YENEEA. CDR3 sequence reads: CASSLPRRVAYEQYF. The CDR3 DNA follows: TGTGCCAGCAGCCTTCCGCGCAGGGTAGCCTACGAGCAGTACTTC.

V gene TRBV29-1 combines with J gene TRBJ2-7; tentative D call: TRBD1 (5 bases). The V and J ends lost 4 bases and 6 bases respectively, with 10 bases between them. CDR3 length: 11 amino acids. Germline CDR1 reads SQVTM; CDR2 reads ANQGSEA. In nucleotides, the CDR3 is TGCAGCGTTGTGGACACGTCCGAGCAGTACTTC. Protein: CSVVDTSEQYF.

The chain couples TRBV2 to TRBJ2-7, with D tentatively TRBD1 or TRBD2 (5 bases each). Germline V gene lookup returns CDR1 SNHLY and CDR2 FYNNEI. Deletions cut 11 bases from V and 1 base from J, with 33 bases between. The CDR3 spans 19 residues. This chain's CDR3 is CAVLGVGPIRDGSSYEQYF. The CDR3 coding sequence is TGTGCCGTACTAGGGGTCGGCCCTATCCGGGACGGATCGTCCTACGAGCAGTACTTC.

Here the CDR3 reads CASKIPGTSTGELFF. In DNA, the CDR3 is TGTGCCAGCAAAATCCCGGGGACCAGCACCGGGGAGCTGTTTTTT. The chain couples TRBV21-1 to TRBJ2-2; the D call of TRBD1 is as the table states it, not checked on the DNA. TRBV21-1 is an annotated pseudogene. CDR3 length equals 15 residues.

This chain uses TRBV9 with TRBJ2-3; tentative D call: TRBD2 (6 bases). CDR3 length equals 15 residues. The V gene's germline CDR1 is SGDLS and CDR2 YYNGEE. Trimming pared 3 bases from V and 6 bases from J, leaving 17 bases between. CDR3 loop: CASSGSSFSGDTQYF. The CDR3 DNA follows: TGTGCCAGCAGCGGGTCCTCGTTCAGCGGGGATACGCAGTATTTT.

V usage is TRBV7-9 and J usage is TRBJ1-1; D not resolved. Germline-derived CDR1 and CDR2 are SEHNR and FQNEAQ (reference sequence). The CDR3 sequence is 17 residues long. Deletions cut 5 bases from V and 4 bases from J, with 23 bases between. CDR3 sequence (DNA): TGTGCCAGCAGCCCTGATGGCCGAGGGTTAGGTGGCACTGAAGCTTTCTTT. This encodes CASSPDGRGLGGTEAFF.

V is TRBV7-3 and J is TRBJ2-7; tentatively, D is TRBD1 (5 bases). V lost 5 bases and J 5 bases, leaving 13 bases between the germline ends. Germline CDR1 and CDR2: SGHTA and FQGTGA. The CDR3 extends over 13 amino acids. CDR3 region: CASSLPTEDEQYF. As DNA, the CDR3 is TGTGCCAGCAGCCTACCGACAGAAGACGAGCAGTACTTC.

This clonotype appeared a few times. V is TRBV4-1 and J is TRBJ2-5; perhaps TRBD2 as D (5 bases). V was shortened by 0 bases and J by 2 bases, with 13 bases between the two germline ends. The germline V gene encodes CDR1 MGHRA and CDR2 YSYEKL. This CDR3 has 16 residues. CDR3 in DNA: TGCGCCAGCAGCCAAGATAGCCTAGCAGCGCAAGAGACCCAGTACTTC. Its translation is CASSQDSLAAQETQYF.

The V call is TRBV10-3, the J call TRBJ2-1, with 14 positions matching TRBD2. CDR3 length: 16 residues. Germline V gene lookup returns CDR1 ENHRY and CDR2 SYGVKD. With V trimmed by 4 bases and J by 4 bases, 3 bases remained unmatched. The CDR3 DNA is TGTGCCATCAGTGGGGGACTAGCGGGAGTGTACAATGAGCAGTTCTTC. Its protein is CAISGGLAGVYNEQFF.

There are a few counts of this clonotype. The V call is TRBV29-1, the J call TRBJ1-1; D is unclear. V lost 4 bases and J lost 0, with 9 bases in between. The CDR3 is 13 amino acids. CDR1 and CDR2 from the germline V gene are SQVTM and ANQGSEA. The CDR3, as DNA: TGCAGCGTTGTGCGGCAGTTGAACACTGAAGCTTTCTTT. This codes for CSVVRQLNTEAFF. Variable domain in full (rest from reference TRBV29-1 and TRBJ1-1): SAVISQKPSRDICQRGTSLTIQCQVDSQVTMMFWYRQQPGQSLTLIATANQGSEATYESGFVIDKFPISRPNLTFSTLTVSNMSPEDSSIYLCSVVRQLNTEAFFGQGTRLTVV.

This sequence joins TRBV27 and TRBJ2-5, with TRBD2 identical over 12 bases. The length of the CDR3 is 17 residues. CDR1 is MNHEY, CDR2 SMNVEV, per germline (reference sequence). J was trimmed by 2 bases and V by 5 bases; bases with no gene match: 9. The CDR3 here is CASSPTGLAGQQETQYF. DNA for the CDR3: TGTGCCAGCAGTCCAACGGGACTAGCGGGCCAACAAGAGACCCAGTACTTC.

The rearrangement joins TRBV7-3 to TRBJ2-1, with D possibly matching TRBD2 (6 bases). The CDR3 has 14 amino acids. Deletions cut 3 bases from V and 4 bases from J, with 10 bases between. The germline V gene encodes CDR1 SGHTA and CDR2 FQGTGA. In nucleotides, the CDR3 is TGTGCCAGCAGCTTGGAGGGCGGATACAATGAGCAGTTCTTC. Protein product: CASSLEGGYNEQFF.